This T cell receptor beta chain comes out of a study of identical twins. Trimming removed 3 bases from V and 2 bases from J; junction bases left unmatched: 5. Germline V gives CDR1 DFQATT, CDR2 SNEGSKA (reference sequence). The CDR3 extends over 14 amino acids. Everyone who gave samples was a healthy Caucasian. Unique molecular identifiers were present on the cDNA, and a universal primer site came from template switching. TCRdb redid the calling of the 5' RACE reads with MiXCR, one entry per CDR3 protein. The sample includes 1.5 million to 2 million distinct CDR3 sequences, around 29% of them seen just once. Whole-study results and caveats: Fewer insertions characterized abundant cord blood beta clonotypes, whereas memory repertoires showed none. Models predicted less out-of-frame TCR alpha sharing in monozygotic twins than was found.

About this clonotype itself: Its antigen is unknown.

The chain joins TRBV20-1 to TRBJ2-3; the match to TRBD2 covers 7 bases. Sequenced material: cord blood. The clonotype was recovered from a newborn girl in good health. Here the CDR3 DNA reads TGCAGTGCTAGGCTAGCGGCCCCCACAGATACGCAGTATTTT. It is translated as CSARLAAPTDTQYF.